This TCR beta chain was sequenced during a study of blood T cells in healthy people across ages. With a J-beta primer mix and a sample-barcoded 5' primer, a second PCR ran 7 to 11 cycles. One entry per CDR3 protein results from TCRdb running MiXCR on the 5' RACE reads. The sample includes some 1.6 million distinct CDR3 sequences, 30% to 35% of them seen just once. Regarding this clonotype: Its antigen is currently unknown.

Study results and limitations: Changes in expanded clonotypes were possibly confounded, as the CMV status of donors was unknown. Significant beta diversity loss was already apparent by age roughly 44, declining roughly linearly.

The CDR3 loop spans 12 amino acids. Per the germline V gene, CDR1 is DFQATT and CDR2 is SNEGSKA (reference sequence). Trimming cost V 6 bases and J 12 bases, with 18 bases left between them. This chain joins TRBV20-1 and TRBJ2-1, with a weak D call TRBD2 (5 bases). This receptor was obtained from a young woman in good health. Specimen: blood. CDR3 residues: CSALVSGLWQFF. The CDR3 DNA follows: TGCAGTGCCTTGGTGTCAGGACTTTGGCAGTTCTTC.